This T cell receptor beta chain appears in the sequencing data of a study of blood T cell repertoires in COVID-19 (dated by TCRdb to the early 2020s). Concerning the study at large: Samples covering the acute and convalescent phases of COVID-19 were provided by collaborators in the United States, Italy and Spain. The material from the prospective study consisted of cDNA or gDNA derived from T cells, B-cell-depleted T cells, or PBMCs. Deeply sampled blood TCRbeta repertoires from subjects exposed to, actively infected with, or recovered from COVID-19 were included in the dataset. A freely available public database, intended as a resource for researchers studying the immune response to SARS-CoV-2, is where the repertoires were released. Samples came from the ongoing ImmuneRACE study (first 160 participants) plus 1,254 subjects from 6 global collaborators. A de-identified subject ID, COVID-19 status, age in years and sex were almost always included in the sample metadata. Where available, HLA class I and class II types were obtained from metadata supplied by the sample provider rather than from assay-based typing.

CDR1 LGHNA and CDR2 YSLEER were looked up in the germline V gene. Trimming accounts for 4 bases at V and 3 bases at J, while the number of junction bases matched to no gene is 8. Spanning cysteine to phenylalanine, the CDR3 consists of 18 amino acids. CDR3 DNA is the only sequence kept; it has 54 bases, read in frame from the first base. About this clone: Which antigen it targets is not known. The record has no base qualities; no much larger clone is one base away.

TCRbeta CDR3 regions were amplified from genomic DNA by means of the immunoSEQ Assay, a bias-controlled multiplex PCR. In the paper's pipeline: The number of nucleated cells in each sample was estimated by amplification of reference gene primers within the assay. To quantify the absolute abundance of each unique TCRbeta CDR3 rearrangement, sequence reads were collapsed and filtered. Productive Simpson clonality was computed per sample as the square root of Simpson's diversity index over productive rearrangements. TCRdb stores this immuneACCESS table with in-frame sequences only. Part of the clones is absent; in the studies checked, under half of the shortfall reflects unresolved V genes, and no reason is known for the rest. V and J calls and clone size come straight from that table; D and trimming were deduced from the DNA. A total of 200,000 to 250,000 clones appear in this sample, approximately 81% of them only once. The ten largest clones add up to about 20% of the sample.

Whole blood was collected in K2EDTA tubes by collaborating institutions according to the institutions' own protocols. For TCRbeta analysis, collaborators shipped samples as frozen whole blood, isolated PBMCs, or DNA extracted from either of those sample types. What the authors observed across the whole study: How much clinical and demographic metadata was included differed by source and by participant, and the metadata was provided uncurated.

This TCR derives from a man aged 25 to 45 with active or convalescent COVID-19. The sample taken for sequencing was peripheral blood. Recombination connected TRBV4-3 to TRBJ2-1, and TRBD2 matches 14 of the central bases. CDR3 loop: CASSPGLAGGKFYNEQFF. The DNA sequence is given as TGCGCCAGCAGCCCAGGACTAGCGGGGGGAAAATTCTACAATGAGCAGTTCTTC.